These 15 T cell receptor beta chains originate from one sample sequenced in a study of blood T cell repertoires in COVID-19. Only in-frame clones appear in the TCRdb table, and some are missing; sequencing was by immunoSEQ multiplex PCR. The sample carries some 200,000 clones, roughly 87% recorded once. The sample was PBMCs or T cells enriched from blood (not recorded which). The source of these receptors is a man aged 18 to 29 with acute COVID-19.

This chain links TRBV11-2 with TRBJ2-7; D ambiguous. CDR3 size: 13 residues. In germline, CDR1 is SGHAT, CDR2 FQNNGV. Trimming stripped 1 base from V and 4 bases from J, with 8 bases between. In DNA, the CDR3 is TGTGCCAGCAGCTTAGGCGGCAGTTACGAGCAGTACTTC. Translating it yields CASSLGGSYEQYF.

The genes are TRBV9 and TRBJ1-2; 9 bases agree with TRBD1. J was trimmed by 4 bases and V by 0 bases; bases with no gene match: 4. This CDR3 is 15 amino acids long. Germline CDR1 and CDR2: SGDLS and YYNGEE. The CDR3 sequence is CASSVEGQGSYGYTF. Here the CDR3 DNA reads TGTGCCAGCAGCGTAGAGGGACAGGGTTCCTATGGCTACACCTTC.

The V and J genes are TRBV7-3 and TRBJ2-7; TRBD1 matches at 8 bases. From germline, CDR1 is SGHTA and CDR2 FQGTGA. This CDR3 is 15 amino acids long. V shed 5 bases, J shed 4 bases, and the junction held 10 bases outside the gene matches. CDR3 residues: CASSPGWTGSYEQYF. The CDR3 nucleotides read TGTGCCAGCAGCCCCGGTTGGACAGGGAGTTACGAGCAGTACTTC.

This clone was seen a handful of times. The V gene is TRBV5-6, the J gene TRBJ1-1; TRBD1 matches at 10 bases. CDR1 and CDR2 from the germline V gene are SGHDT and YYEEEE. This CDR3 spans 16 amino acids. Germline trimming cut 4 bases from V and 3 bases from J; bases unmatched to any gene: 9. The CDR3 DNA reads TGTGCCAGCAGCCCGACAGGGGGCGTGAGGGACACTGAAGCTTTCTTT. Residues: CASSPTGGVRDTEAFF.

The DNA of the CDR3 is TGTGCCAGCAGCGTAGCACCGGACAGGACGGCTCGTTCACCCCTCCACTTT. Protein product: CASSVAPDRTARSPLHF. The V gene is TRBV9, the J gene TRBJ1-6; 7 bases are shared with TRBD1. Per germline, CDR1 SGDLS and CDR2 YYNGEE. The CDR3 has 17 residues. The V segment lost 0 bases and the J segment 9 bases; nucleotides outside the gene matches: 12.

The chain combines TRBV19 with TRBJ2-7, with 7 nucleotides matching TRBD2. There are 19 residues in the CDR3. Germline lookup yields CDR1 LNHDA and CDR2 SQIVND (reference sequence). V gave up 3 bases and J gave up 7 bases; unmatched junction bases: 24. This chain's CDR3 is CASSMKQFLLGGSPFEQYF. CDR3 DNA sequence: TGTGCCAGTAGTATGAAGCAGTTTCTGCTTGGCGGGAGCCCCTTTGAGCAGTACTTC. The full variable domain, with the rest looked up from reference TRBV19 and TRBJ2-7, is DGGITQSPKYLFRKEGQNVTLSCEQNLNHDAMYWYRQDPGQGLRLIYYSQIVNDFQKGDIAEGYSVSREKKESFPLTVTSAQKNPTAFYLCASSMKQFLLGGSPFEQYFGPGTRLTVT.

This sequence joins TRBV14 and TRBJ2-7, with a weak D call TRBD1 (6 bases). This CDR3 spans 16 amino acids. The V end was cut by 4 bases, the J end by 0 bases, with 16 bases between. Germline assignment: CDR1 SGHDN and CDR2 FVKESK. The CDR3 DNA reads TGTGCCAGCAGCCGCGGTACCGGCAGGGGCTCCTACGAGCAGTACTTC. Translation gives CASSRGTGRGSYEQYF.

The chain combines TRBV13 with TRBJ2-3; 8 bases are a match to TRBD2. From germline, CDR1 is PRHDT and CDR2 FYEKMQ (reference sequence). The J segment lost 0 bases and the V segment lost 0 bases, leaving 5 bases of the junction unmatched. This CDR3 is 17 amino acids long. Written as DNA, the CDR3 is TGTGCCAGCAGCTTAGGAAGCGGGAGCATTAGCACAGATACGCAGTATTTT. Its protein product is CASSLGSGSISTDTQYF. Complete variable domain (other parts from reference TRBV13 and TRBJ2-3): AAGVIQSPRHLIKEKRETATLKCYPIPRHDTVYWYQQGPGQDPQFLISFYEKMQSDKGSIPDRFSAQQFSDYHSELNMSSLELGDSALYFCASSLGSGSISTDTQYFGPGTRLTVL.

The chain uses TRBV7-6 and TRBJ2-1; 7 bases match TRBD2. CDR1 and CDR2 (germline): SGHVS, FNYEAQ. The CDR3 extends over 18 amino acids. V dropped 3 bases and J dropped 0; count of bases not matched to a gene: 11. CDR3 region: CASSFFGRTLSSYNEQFF. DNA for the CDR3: TGTGCCAGCAGCTTTTTCGGGAGGACTCTGAGCTCCTACAATGAGCAGTTCTTC.

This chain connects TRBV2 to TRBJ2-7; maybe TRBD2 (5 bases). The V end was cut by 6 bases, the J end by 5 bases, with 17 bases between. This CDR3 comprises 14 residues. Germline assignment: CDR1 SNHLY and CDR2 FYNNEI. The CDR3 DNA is TGTGCCAGCAGCTTAACTCGGAGGTACAACGAGCAGTACTTC. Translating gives CASSLTRRYNEQYF.

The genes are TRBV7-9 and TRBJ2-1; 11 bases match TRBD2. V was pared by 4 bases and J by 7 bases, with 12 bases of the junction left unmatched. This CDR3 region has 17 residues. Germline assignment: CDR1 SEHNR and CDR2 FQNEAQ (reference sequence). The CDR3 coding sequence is TGTGCCAGCAGCTCGCCATCGCTAGCGGGGGGTGGGAATGAGCAGTTCTTC. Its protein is CASSSPSLAGGGNEQFF.

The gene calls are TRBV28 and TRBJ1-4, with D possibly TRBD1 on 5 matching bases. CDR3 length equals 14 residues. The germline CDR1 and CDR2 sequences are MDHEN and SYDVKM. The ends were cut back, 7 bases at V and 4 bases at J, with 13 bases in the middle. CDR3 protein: CASTPPGGNEKLFF. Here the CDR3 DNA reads TGTGCCAGCACCCCCCCGGGGGGTAATGAAAAACTGTTTTTT.

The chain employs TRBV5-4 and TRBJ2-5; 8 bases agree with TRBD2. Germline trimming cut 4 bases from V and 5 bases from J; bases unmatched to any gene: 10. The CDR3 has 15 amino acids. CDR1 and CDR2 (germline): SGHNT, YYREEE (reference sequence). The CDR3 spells CASSPDGGGMETQYF. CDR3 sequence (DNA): TGTGCCAGCAGCCCGGATGGCGGGGGGATGGAGACCCAGTACTTC.

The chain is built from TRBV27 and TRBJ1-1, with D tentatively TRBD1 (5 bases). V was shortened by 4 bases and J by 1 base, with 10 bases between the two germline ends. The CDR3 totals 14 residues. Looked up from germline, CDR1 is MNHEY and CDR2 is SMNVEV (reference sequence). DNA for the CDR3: TGTGCCAGCAGTTCCGGACAACCGAACACTGAAGCTTTCTTT. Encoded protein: CASSSGQPNTEAFF.

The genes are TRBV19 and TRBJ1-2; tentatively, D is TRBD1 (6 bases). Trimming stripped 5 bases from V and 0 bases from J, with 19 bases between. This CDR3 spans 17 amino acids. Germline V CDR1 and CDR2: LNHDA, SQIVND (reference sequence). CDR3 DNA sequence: TGTGCCAGTAGTCCACGGGGGGGGGCCGTAGCTAACTATGGCTACACCTTC. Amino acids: CASSPRGGAVANYGYTF.